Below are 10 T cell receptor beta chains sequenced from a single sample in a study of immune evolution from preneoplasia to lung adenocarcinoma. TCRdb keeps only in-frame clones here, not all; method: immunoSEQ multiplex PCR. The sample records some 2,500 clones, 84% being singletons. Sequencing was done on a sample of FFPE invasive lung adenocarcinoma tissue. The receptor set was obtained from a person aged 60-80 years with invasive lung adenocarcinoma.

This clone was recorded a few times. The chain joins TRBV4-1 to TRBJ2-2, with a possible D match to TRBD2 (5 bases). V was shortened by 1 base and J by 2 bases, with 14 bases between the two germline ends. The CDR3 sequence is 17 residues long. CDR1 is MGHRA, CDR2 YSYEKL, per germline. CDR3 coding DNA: TGCGCCAGCAGCCAAGCCTCCGGGATTTTTAACACCGGGGAGCTGTTTTTT. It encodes CASSQASGIFNTGELFF.

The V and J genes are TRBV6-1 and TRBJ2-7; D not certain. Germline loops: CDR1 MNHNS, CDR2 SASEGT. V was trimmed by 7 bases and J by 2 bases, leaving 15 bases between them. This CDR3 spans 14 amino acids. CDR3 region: CASTHTAGAYEQYF. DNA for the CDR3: TGTGCCAGCACCCACACGGCAGGAGCCTACGAGCAGTACTTC.

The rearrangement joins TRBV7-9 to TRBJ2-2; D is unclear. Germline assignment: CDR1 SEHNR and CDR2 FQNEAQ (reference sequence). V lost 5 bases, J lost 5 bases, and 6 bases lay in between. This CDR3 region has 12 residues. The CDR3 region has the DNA TGTGCCAGCAGCGTCTGGACCGGGGAGCTGTTTTTT. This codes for CASSVWTGELFF.

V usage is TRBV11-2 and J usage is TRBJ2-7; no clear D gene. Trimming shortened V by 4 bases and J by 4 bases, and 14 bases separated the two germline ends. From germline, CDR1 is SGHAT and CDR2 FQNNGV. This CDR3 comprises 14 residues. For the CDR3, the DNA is TGTGCCAGCAGCTCACACGTGGTTAGGTACGAGCAGTACTTC. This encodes CASSSHVVRYEQYF.

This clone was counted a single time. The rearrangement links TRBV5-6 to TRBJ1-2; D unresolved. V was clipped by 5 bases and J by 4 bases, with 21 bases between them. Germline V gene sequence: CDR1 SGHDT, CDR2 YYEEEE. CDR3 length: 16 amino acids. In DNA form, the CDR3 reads TGTGCCAGCAGTTTAGGTATACCCACCGGCGGCTATGGCTACACCTTC. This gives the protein CASSLGIPTGGYGYTF.

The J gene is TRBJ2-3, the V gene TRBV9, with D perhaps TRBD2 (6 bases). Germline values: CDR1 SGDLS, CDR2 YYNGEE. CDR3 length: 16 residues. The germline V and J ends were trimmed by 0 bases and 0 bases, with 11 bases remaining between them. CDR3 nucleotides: TGTGCCAGCAGCGTAGGCGCTAGCGTGAGCACAGATACGCAGTATTTT. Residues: CASSVGASVSTDTQYF.

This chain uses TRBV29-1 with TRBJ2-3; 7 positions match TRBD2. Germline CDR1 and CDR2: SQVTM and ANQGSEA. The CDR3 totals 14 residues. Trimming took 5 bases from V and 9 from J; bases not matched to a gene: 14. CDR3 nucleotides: TGCAGCGTTCACAAAGGGGAGGGCGGGGGAACGCAGTATTTT. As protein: CSVHKGEGGGTQYF.

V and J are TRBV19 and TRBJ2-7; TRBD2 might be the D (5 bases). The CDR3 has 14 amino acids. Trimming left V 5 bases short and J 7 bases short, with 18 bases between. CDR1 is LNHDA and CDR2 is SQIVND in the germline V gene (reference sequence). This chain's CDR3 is CASSSHVGGSEQYF. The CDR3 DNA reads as TGTGCCAGTAGTTCGCACGTAGGAGGCTCAGAGCAGTACTTC. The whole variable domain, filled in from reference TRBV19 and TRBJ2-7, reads DGGITQSPKYLFRKEGQNVTLSCEQNLNHDAMYWYRQDPGQGLRLIYYSQIVNDFQKGDIAEGYSVSREKKESFPLTVTSAQKNPTAFYLCASSSHVGGSEQYFGPGTRLTVT.

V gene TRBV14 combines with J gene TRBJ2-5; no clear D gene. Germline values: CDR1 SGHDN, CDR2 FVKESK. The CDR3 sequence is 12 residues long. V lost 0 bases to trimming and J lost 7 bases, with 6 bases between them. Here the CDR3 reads CASSQDRRTQYF. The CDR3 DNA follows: TGTGCCAGCAGCCAAGACAGACGGACCCAGTACTTC.

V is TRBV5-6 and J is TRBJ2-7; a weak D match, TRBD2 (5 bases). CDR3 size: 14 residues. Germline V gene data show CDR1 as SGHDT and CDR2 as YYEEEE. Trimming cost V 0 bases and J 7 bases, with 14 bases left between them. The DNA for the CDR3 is TGTGCCAGCAGCTTGGACTACGGGGAGCATGAGCAGTACTTC. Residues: CASSLDYGEHEQYF.